This TCR beta chain was identified in a study of OX40 agonist ivuxolimab in advanced cancers. Looking at the study overall: The treatment was a fully human IgG2 OX40 agonist, ivuxolimab. Every 2 weeks, ivuxolimab was infused into the patients intravenously at between 0.01 and 10 mg/kg. The dose-escalation cohort had hepatocellular carcinoma, melanoma, renal cell or head and neck cancer. It was permissible to have had prior anti-PD-1, anti-PD-L1 or anti-CTLA-4 therapy, and about 40% had some.

The table came from immunoSEQ multiplex PCR; TCRdb's copy has only in-frame clones and leaves some out. This sample carries fewer than 90,000 clones, 75% to 95% of them seen once, and the ten largest clones take about 1.7%. CDR1 SNHLY and CDR2 FYNNEI come from the germline V gene. Trimming took off 9 bases at V and 0 bases at J, with 21 bases between the two ends. The CDR3 sequence is 17 residues long. The specimen comprised CD4+ or CD8+ T cells sorted from blood, sampled in a trial of the OX40 agonist ivuxolimab. This TCR came from an adult with an advanced solid tumor such as melanoma, head and neck, liver or kidney cancer. J is TRBJ2-1 and V is TRBV2; perhaps TRBD1 as D (5 bases). The CDR3: CASLDVTGMSSYNEQFF. The DNA of the CDR3 is TGTGCCAGTCTGGATGTTACAGGTATGAGCTCCTACAATGAGCAGTTCTTC.